The rows below give T cell receptor beta chains drawn from one sample of a study of Ad26.COV2.S vaccination and SARS-CoV-2 variants. Produced via immunoSEQ multiplex PCR; TCRdb's table is partial and in-frame only. In the table there are about 420,000 clones, 88% of which are singletons. The sequencing used peripheral blood, collected in a trial of Ad26.COV2.S vaccine versus placebo. Receptors originate from a person between 18 and 65 years old who received the Ad26.COV2.S COVID-19 vaccine or a placebo. CDR3s include the opening cysteine and the closing phenylalanine or tryptophan. Each record gives: V gene, D gene, clone size, J gene, CDR3 protein, CDR3 DNA. A D gene is named only where the DNA matches it firmly. Size values are once, few and many counts, or a class for expanded clones, and some rows have none.

TRBV6-4,NA,NA,TRBJ2-3,CASSGPPTAGAYTDTQYF,TGTGCCAGCAGCGGGCCCCCGACGGCGGGGGCATACACAGATACGCAGTATTTT
TRBV18,NA,NA,TRBJ1-1,CASSPTRAGMNTEAFF,TGTGCCAGCTCACCGACCCGGGCGGGCATGAACACTGAAGCTTTCTTT
TRBV18,NA,NA,TRBJ1-4,CASSPKKNEKLFF,TGTGCCAGCTCACCAAAGAAGAATGAAAAACTGTTTTTT
TRBV7-3,TRBD2,NA,TRBJ2-1,CASSPPNGGAHEQFF,TGTGCCAGCAGCCCACCCAACGGGGGGGCCCATGAGCAGTTCTTC
TRBV7-3,TRBD1,NA,TRBJ2-2,CASRMTGGNTGELFF,TGTGCCAGCAGAATGACAGGGGGCAACACCGGGGAGCTGTTTTTT
TRBV7-2,NA,once,TRBJ1-3,CASSSNGGGNTIYF,TGTGCCAGCAGCTCCAACGGGGGGGGAAACACCATATATTTT
TRBV30,TRBD1,NA,TRBJ2-7,CAWSANRGYEQYF,TGTGCCTGGAGTGCCAACAGGGGTTACGAGCAGTACTTC
TRBV30,NA,NA,TRBJ1-4,CAWSPEGGWYEKLFF,TGTGCCTGGAGCCCGGAGGGAGGGTGGTATGAAAAACTGTTTTTT
TRBV30,NA,NA,TRBJ1-5,CAWSGVGADQPQHF,TGTGCCTGGAGTGGCGTGGGGGCGGATCAGCCCCAGCATTTT
TRBV5-4,NA,NA,TRBJ2-7,CASSGDRWAYEQYF,TGTGCCAGCAGCGGCGACAGGTGGGCCTACGAGCAGTACTTC
TRBV19,TRBD1,NA,TRBJ1-1,CASSVTGGLAEAFF,TGTGCCAGTAGTGTCACAGGGGGCCTCGCTGAAGCTTTCTTT
TRBV7-9,NA,NA,TRBJ2-1,CASSPRSLDFNEQFF,TGTGCCAGCAGCCCCCGTAGTTTGGACTTTAACGAGCAGTTCTTC
TRBV11-3,NA,NA,TRBJ2-1,CASSLKRGYYNEQFF,TGTGCCAGCAGCTTAAAAAGGGGTTACTACAATGAGCAGTTCTTC
TRBV5-1,NA,NA,TRBJ1-2,CASSLSTGSNYGYTF,TGCGCCAGCAGCTTGTCGACAGGATCTAACTATGGCTACACCTTC
TRBV19,NA,NA,TRBJ1-5,CASSIDRQGTYSNQPQHF,TGTGCCAGTAGTATAGATCGGCAGGGGACTTATAGCAATCAGCCCCAGCATTTT
TRBV21-1,NA,NA,TRBJ2-5,CASSKAPTGRQPQETQYF,TGTGCCAGCAGCAAAGCTCCTACAGGGCGGCAGCCTCAGGAGACCCAGTACTTC
TRBV25-1,NA,many,TRBJ2-5,CASSDVPEQETQYF,TGTGCCAGCAGTGACGTGCCTGAACAAGAGACCCAGTACTTC
TRBV6-5,TRBD1,NA,TRBJ2-4,CASRNRGSDIQYF,TGTGCCAGCAGAAACAGGGGTTCGGACATTCAGTACTTC
TRBV11-2,NA,NA,TRBJ2-7,CASRLTSSEQYF,TGTGCCAGCAGATTAACAAGTTCAGAGCAGTACTTC
TRBV30,NA,once,TRBJ2-7,CAWNREGYEQYF,TGTGCCTGGAACAGGGAGGGCTACGAGCAGTACTTC
TRBV7-2,NA,NA,TRBJ2-1,CASSPYGGHNEQFF,TGTGCCAGCAGCCCGTACGGGGGGCACAATGAGCAGTTCTTC
TRBV6-4,NA,NA,TRBJ2-7,CASIRDEPHEQYF,TGTGCCAGCATTAGGGATGAACCTCACGAGCAGTACTTC
TRBV2,NA,NA,TRBJ1-4,CASSFQGPGEKLFF,TGTGCCAGCAGTTTCCAGGGCCCGGGGGAAAAACTGTTTTTT
TRBV28,NA,NA,TRBJ2-2,CASSWLYSGALQGSNTGELFF,TGTGCCAGCAGTTGGCTTTATTCAGGGGCCTTACAGGGTTCGAACACCGGGGAGCTGTTTTTT
TRBV28,TRBD1,NA,TRBJ2-7,CASRAGTGRFEQYF,TGTGCCAGCAGGGCCGGGACAGGGCGTTTCGAGCAGTACTTC
TRBV14,TRBD2,once,TRBJ2-5,CASSGRGQETQYF,TGTGCCAGCAGCGGGAGGGGTCAAGAGACCCAGTACTTC
TRBV7-2,NA,few,TRBJ1-4,CASSLTTFEKLFF,TGTGCCAGCAGCTTGACTACTTTTGAAAAACTGTTTTTT
TRBV7-9,NA,NA,TRBJ2-2,CASSSGANTGELFF,TGTGCCTCCTCATCCGGAGCGAACACCGGGGAGCTGTTTTTT
TRBV2,TRBD1,NA,TRBJ2-7,CASSELGTGAYEQYF,TGTGCCAGCAGTGAATTGGGGACAGGGGCCTACGAGCAGTACTTC
TRBV19,NA,NA,TRBJ1-4,CASSIVDAFKANEKLFF,TGTGCCAGTAGTATAGTTGACGCCTTTAAAGCTAATGAAAAACTGTTTTTT
TRBV9,NA,NA,TRBJ1-5,CASSVGASSNQPQHF,TGTGCCAGCAGCGTAGGGGCGAGTAGCAATCAGCCCCAGCATTTT
TRBV7-8,NA,once,TRBJ2-7,CASSSRRDTFASYEQYF,TGTGCCAGCAGCTCCCGTCGGGACACCTTTGCCTCCTACGAGCAGTACTTC
TRBV10-3,NA,NA,TRBJ2-3,CAISGARQSNTQYF,TGTGCCATCAGTGGGGCTAGACAGAGCAATACGCAGTATTTT
TRBV5-1,NA,NA,TRBJ2-1,CASSASGAGSANEQFF,TGCGCCAGCAGCGCTTCCGGGGCAGGGAGTGCAAATGAGCAGTTCTTC
TRBV11-2,NA,NA,TRBJ2-5,CASRPRRQETQYF,TGTGCCAGCAGGCCGAGGAGGCAAGAGACCCAGTACTTC
TRBV10-1,NA,NA,TRBJ2-2,CASSEQANTGELFF,TGCGCCAGCAGTGAACAGGCGAACACCGGGGAGCTGTTTTTT
TRBV6-5,NA,NA,TRBJ1-1,CASSYREQTEAFF,TGTGCCAGCAGTTACCGGGAGCAAACTGAAGCTTTCTTT
TRBV9,NA,once,TRBJ2-7,CASSPREKGPYEQYF,TGTGCCAGCAGCCCCCGGGAGAAGGGCCCCTACGAGCAGTACTTC
TRBV19,TRBD1,NA,TRBJ1-3,CASSSGQDHSGNTIYF,TGTGCCAGTAGTTCAGGACAGGACCACTCTGGAAACACCATATATTTT
TRBV19,TRBD1,NA,TRBJ1-5,CASTPPAGGYSNQPQHF,TGTGCCAGTACCCCCCCGGCAGGGGGGTATAGCAATCAGCCCCAGCATTTT
TRBV6-6,TRBD1,NA,TRBJ2-2,CASTRQGAATGELFF,TGTGCCAGTACCCGACAGGGGGCTGCCACCGGGGAGCTGTTTTTT
TRBV7-2,TRBD2,NA,TRBJ2-7,CASSLGVSGGRREQYF,TGTGCCAGCAGCTTAGGGGTCTCGGGGGGAAGAAGGGAGCAGTACTTC
TRBV5-4,NA,NA,TRBJ2-3,CASSFKREQADTQYF,TGTGCCAGCAGCTTTAAAAGGGAGCAGGCAGATACGCAGTATTTT
TRBV5-6,TRBD1,NA,TRBJ1-2,CASSLFAGQGVSGYTF,TGTGCCAGCAGCTTGTTCGCGGGACAGGGGGTGAGTGGCTACACCTTC
TRBV24-1,TRBD1,NA,TRBJ2-3,CATSGQGALRADTQYF,TGTGCCACCAGTGGTCAGGGGGCTTTAAGGGCAGATACGCAGTATTTT
TRBV27,NA,NA,TRBJ2-3,CASSHLQGISTDTQYF,TGTGCCAGCAGTCACCTTCAGGGGATTAGCACAGATACGCAGTATTTT